This T cell receptor (beta chain) was found in a study of T-cell reconstitution after alpha-beta-depleted transplantation in children. CDR3 length: 15 residues. V dropped 3 bases and J dropped 2; count of bases not matched to a gene: 4. Germline V lookup: CDR1 SGHRS, CDR2 YFSETQ. This clonotype was observed at least ten times. Its antigen is unknown. Regarding the study as a whole: Reportedly, alpha-beta T cells present about two months post-transplant originated from several hundred expanded clones of graft origin. Fresh T-cell production supplied most of the T-cell counts and diversity seen one year after transplant.

For TCRbeta, the library was prepared with unique molecular identifiers. TCRdb recomputed calls from the PCR reads with MiXCR, one row per CDR3 protein. The data show about 110,000 distinct CDR3 sequences, 6.4% seen once. Specimen: PBMCs, mostly from graft donor cells, collected 360 days after TCRalphabeta/CD19-depleted stem cell transplant. The chain carries TRBV5-1 and TRBJ2-3, with 9 positions matching TRBD2. This receptor was taken from a male patient under 10 years old who had a stem cell transplant for acute lymphoblastic leukemia, so the T cells may come from the graft donor. The CDR3 loop reads CASSSSGAFTDTQYF. The CDR3 DNA sequence: TGCGCCAGCAGCTCTAGCGGGGCATTCACAGATACGCAGTATTTT.